Presented here are 2 T cell receptor beta chains from one specimen sequenced in a study of shared clonotypes between healthy human individuals. This table comes from immunoSEQ multiplex PCR, and its TCRdb copy is limited to in-frame clones, with some not included. Of fewer than 600,000 clones listed, about four fifths were seen once; the top ten hold approximately 13%. The sequenced sample was PBMCs. Receptor source: a woman between 40 and 55 years old in good health. Some clones in this sample may be carry-over from other donors' samples.

In its sample, this clone was seen many times. The genes are TRBV2 and TRBJ1-3, with D unresolved. Germline CDR1 reads SNHLY; CDR2 reads FYNNEI. V gave up 6 bases and J gave up 1 base, with 10 bases separating them. The CDR3 sequence is 14 residues long. The CDR3 sequence is CASRLGASGNTIYF. In DNA form, the CDR3 reads TGTGCCAGCAGGCTTGGAGCATCTGGAAACACCATATATTTT.

This clone was observed a few times. V usage is TRBV10-3 and J usage is TRBJ1-1, with TRBD1 as a possible D gene (5 bases). The CDR3 length is 14 residues. With 10 bases removed from V and 1 base from J, the gap between germline ends came to 16 bases. In germline, CDR1 is ENHRY, CDR2 SYGVKD. The CDR3 DNA is TGTGCCACTAAATTCGGGGGACCGAACACTGAAGCTTTCTTT. Residues: CATKFGGPNTEAFF.